This TCR beta chain emerged from a study of blood T cells in healthy people across ages. Whole-study findings and limits: For the donors, CMV status was unknown and possibly confounded expanded clonotype changes.

On this clonotype itself: Its antigen is still unknown.

A second PCR of roughly 7 to 11 cycles used a sample-barcoded 5' primer and a J-beta primer mix. MiXCR was run by TCRdb on the 5' RACE reads, yielding one entry per CDR3 protein. Of approximately 1.5 million distinct CDR3 sequences listed, roughly two fifths are singletons. The sequencing input was blood. The TCR originated in a woman aged 18-30 years in good health.

The CDR3 coding sequence is TGTGCCAGCAGTTTAGCGAGAGGGGGTTGGTACAATGAGCAGTACTTC. This translates into CASSLARGGWYNEQYF. V is TRBV12-3 or TRBV12-4 and J is TRBJ2-1, with D maybe TRBD1 (6 bases). The end of the DNA fits TRBJ2-7 better, so the J call may be wrong. This CDR3 spans 16 amino acids.